The entry below describes one T cell receptor (beta chain). Membership in each cohort depended on participant-reported clinical history. As originally analysed: Amplified reference gene primers provided the basis for estimating nucleated cell counts. TCRdb keeps only in-frame clones here, not all; method: immunoSEQ multiplex PCR. The DNA gave D and trimming, while V, J and clone size come from that table. The sample holds some 250,000 clones, around 86% seen once. The data are from a study of blood T cell repertoires in COVID-19. The germline gives CDR1 ENHRY, CDR2 SYGVKD. This CDR3 contains 14 residues. V lost 3 bases and J lost 5, with 13 bases in between.

Specimen: PBMCs or T cells enriched from blood (not recorded which). The rearrangement links TRBV10-3 to TRBJ1-1, with D perhaps TRBD1 (5 bases). The source is a woman aged 40-49 years with acute COVID-19. In DNA form, the CDR3 reads TGTGCCATCAGTGATGGAGGGGACCGTACTGAAGCTTTCTTT. As protein: CAISDGGDRTEAFF.